The following is a T cell receptor beta chain sequence with its context. What it binds is unknown. Both 60 Vbeta primers and 13 Jbeta primers went into the PCR. Some clones are missing from TCRdb's copy, which holds only in-frame ones; the method was immunoSEQ multiplex PCR. This table lists over 120,000 clones. The source of the sample is a study of cytomegalovirus exposure and HLA in healthy donors. Broader study findings: Available immune exposure information was restricted to CMV serostatus only. A link between a missense DCLRE1C variant and TCR beta V- and J-gene trimming emerged from a later analysis.

The sequenced material came from PBMCs. This clonotype originated in a male donor in good health and CMV-seronegative.

CDR3 DNA sequence: TGTGCCAGCAGTTTGTCGACAACCTGGGACGAGCAGTACTTC. Translation gives CASSLSTTWDEQYF. This chain uses TRBV28 with TRBJ2-7; the D is unclear. Germline CDR1 MDHEN, CDR2 SYDVKM. V gave up 3 bases and J gave up 5 bases, with 14 bases separating them. The CDR3 is 14 residues long.